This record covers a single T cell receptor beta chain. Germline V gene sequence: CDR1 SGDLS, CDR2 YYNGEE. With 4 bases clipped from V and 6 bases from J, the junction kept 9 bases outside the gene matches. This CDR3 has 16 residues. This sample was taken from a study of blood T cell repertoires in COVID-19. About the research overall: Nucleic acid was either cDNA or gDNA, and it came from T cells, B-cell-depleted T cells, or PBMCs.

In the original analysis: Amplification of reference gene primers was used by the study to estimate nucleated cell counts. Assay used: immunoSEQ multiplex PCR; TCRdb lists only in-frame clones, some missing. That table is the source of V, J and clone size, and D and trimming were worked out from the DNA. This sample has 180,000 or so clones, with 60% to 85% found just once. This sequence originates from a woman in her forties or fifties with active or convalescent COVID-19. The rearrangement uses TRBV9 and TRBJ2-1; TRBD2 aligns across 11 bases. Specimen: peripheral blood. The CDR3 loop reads CASSRIAGGGGNEQFF. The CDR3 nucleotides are TGTGCCAGCAGCCGCATAGCGGGAGGGGGTGGCAATGAGCAGTTCTTC.